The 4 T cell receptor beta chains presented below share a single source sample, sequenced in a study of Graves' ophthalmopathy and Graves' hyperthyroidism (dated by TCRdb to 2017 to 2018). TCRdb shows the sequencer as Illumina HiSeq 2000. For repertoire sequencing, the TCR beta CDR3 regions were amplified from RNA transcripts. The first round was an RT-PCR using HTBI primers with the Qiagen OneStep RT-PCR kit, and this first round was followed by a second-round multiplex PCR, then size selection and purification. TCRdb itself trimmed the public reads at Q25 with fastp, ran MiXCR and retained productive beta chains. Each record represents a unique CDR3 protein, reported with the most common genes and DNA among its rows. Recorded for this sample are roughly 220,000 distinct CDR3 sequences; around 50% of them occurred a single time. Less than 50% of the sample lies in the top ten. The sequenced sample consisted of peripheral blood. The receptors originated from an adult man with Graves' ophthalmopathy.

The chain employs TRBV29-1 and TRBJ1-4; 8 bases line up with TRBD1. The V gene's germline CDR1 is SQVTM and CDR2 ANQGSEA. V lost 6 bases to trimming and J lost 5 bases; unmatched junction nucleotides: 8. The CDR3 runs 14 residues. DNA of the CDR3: TGCAGCGTCCAAGGACAGGGCGGAAATGAAAAACTGTTTTTT. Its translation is CSVQGQGGNEKLFF.

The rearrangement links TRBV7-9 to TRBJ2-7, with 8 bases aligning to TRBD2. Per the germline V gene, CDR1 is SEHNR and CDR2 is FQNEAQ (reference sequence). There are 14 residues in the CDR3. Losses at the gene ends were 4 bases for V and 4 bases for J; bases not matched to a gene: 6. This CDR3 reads CASSSGLDQYEQYF. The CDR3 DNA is TGTGCCAGCAGCTCGGGACTAGACCAATACGAGCAGTACTTC. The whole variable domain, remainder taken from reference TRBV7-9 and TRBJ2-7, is DTGVSQNPRHKITKRGQNVTFRCDPISEHNRLYWYRQTLGQGPEFLTYFQNEAQLEKSRLLSDRFSAERPKGSFSTLEIQRTEQGDSAMYLCASSSGLDQYEQYFGPGTRLTVT.

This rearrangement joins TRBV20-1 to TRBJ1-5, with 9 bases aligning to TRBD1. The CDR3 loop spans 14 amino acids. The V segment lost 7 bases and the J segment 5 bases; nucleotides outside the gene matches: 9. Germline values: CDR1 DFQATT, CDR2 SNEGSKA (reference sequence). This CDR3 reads CSVPTGGFDQPQHF. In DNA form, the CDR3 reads TGCAGTGTACCTACAGGGGGCTTCGATCAGCCCCAGCATTTT.

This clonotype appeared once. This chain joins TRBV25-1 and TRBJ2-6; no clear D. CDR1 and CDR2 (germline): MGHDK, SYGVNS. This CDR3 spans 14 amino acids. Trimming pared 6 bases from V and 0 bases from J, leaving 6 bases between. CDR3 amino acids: CASRQHSGANVLTF. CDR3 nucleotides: TGTGCCAGCAGACAGCACTCTGGGGCCAACGTCCTGACTTTC. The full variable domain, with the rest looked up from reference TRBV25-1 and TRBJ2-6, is EADIYQTPRYLVIGTGKKITLECSQTMGHDKMYWYQQDPGMELHLIHYSYGVNSTEKGDLSSESTVSRIRTEHFPLTLESARPSHTSQYLCASRQHSGANVLTFGAGSRLTVL.